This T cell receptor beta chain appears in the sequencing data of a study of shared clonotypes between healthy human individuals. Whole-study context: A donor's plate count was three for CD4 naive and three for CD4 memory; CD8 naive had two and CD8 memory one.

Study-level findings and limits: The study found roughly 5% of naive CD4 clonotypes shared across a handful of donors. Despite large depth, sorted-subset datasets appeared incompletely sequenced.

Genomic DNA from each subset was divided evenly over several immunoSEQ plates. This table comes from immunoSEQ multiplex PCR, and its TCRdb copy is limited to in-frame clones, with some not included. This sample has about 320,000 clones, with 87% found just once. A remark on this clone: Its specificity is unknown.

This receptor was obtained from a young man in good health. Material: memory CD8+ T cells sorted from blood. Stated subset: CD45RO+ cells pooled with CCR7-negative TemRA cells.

The CDR3 sequence: CASSYRILPYEQYF. DNA of the CDR3: TGTGCCAGCAGCTATCGAATTTTACCCTACGAGCAGTACTTC. The chain employs TRBV5-6 and TRBJ2-7, with D unclear. The CDR3 is 14 residues long. The germline V gene encodes CDR1 SGHDT and CDR2 YYEEEE. V lost 3 bases and J 2 bases, leaving 12 bases between the germline ends.